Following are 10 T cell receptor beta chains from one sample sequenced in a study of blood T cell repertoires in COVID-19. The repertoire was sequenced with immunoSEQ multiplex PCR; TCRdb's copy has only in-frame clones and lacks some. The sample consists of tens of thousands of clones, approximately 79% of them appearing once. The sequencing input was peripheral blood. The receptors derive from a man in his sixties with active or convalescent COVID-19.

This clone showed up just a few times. CDR3 in amino acids: CATEVKVYPTEAFF. CDR3 nucleotide sequence: TGTGCCACCGAGGTCAAGGTCTATCCCACTGAAGCTTTCTTT. The V and J genes are TRBV24-1 and TRBJ1-1; no firm D call. V was pared by 9 bases and J by 4 bases, with 17 bases between. CDR1 is KGHDR and CDR2 is SFDVKD in the germline V gene. The CDR3 has 14 residues.

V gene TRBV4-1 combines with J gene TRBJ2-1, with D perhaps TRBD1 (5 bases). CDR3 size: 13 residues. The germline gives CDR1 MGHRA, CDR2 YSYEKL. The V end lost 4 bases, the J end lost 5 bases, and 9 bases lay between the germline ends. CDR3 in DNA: TGCGCCAGCAGCCGCCAACAGGACAATGAGCAGTTCTTC. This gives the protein CASSRQQDNEQFF.

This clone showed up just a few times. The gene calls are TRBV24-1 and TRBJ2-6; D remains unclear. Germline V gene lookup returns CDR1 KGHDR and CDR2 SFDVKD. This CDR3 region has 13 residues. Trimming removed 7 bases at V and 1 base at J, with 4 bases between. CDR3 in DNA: TGTGCCACCAGGAGTTCTGGGGCCAACGTCCTGACTTTC. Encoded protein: CATRSSGANVLTF.

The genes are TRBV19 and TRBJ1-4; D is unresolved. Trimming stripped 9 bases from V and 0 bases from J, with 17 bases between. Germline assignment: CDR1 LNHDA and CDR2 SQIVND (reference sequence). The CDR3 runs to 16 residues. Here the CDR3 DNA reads TGTGCCAGCAGCCGGGGATTGTTAGCAACTAATGAAAAACTGTTTTTT. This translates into CASSRGLLATNEKLFF.

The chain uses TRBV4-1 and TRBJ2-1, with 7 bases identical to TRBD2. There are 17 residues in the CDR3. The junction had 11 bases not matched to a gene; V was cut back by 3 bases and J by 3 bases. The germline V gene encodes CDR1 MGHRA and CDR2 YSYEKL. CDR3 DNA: TGCGCCAGCAGCCATGCCCCTACTAGCGACGTCTACAATGAGCAGTTCTTC. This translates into CASSHAPTSDVYNEQFF.

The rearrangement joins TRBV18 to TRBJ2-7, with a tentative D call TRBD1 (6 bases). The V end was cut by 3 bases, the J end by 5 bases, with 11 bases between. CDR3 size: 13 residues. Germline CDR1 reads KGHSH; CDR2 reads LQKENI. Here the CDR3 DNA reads TGTGCCAGCTCACCGGGGGACAACAACGAGCAGTACTTC. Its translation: CASSPGDNNEQYF.

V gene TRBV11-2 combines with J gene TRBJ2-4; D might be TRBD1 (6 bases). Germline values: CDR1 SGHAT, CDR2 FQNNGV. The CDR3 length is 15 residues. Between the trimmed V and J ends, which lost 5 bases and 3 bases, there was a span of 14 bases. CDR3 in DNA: TGTGCCAGCAGCATGTTACAGGGAGACAAAAACATTCAGTACTTC. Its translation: CASSMLQGDKNIQYF.

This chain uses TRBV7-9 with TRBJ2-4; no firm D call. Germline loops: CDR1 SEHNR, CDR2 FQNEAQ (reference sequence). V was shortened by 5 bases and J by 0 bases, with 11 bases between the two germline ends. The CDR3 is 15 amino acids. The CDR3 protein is CASSNGFIAKNIQYF. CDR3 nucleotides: TGTGCCAGCAGCAACGGGTTCATAGCCAAAAACATTCAGTACTTC.

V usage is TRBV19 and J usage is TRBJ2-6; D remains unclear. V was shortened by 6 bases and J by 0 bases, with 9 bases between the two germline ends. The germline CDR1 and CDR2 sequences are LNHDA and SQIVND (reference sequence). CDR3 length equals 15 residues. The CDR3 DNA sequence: TGTGCCAGTAGCCTTCAGGTCTCTGGGGCCAACGTCCTGACTTTC. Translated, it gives CASSLQVSGANVLTF.

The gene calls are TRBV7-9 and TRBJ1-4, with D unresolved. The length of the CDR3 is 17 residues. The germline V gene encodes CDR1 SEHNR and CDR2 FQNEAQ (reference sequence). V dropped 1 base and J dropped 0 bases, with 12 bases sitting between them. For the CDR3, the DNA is TGTGCCAGCAGCTTAGTTCCGGGTTTTGCAACTAATGAAAAACTGTTTTTT. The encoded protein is CASSLVPGFATNEKLFF. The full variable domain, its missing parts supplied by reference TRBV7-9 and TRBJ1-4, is DTGVSQNPRHKITKRGQNVTFRCDPISEHNRLYWYRQTLGQGPEFLTYFQNEAQLEKSRLLSDRFSAERPKGSFSTLEIQRTEQGDSAMYLCASSLVPGFATNEKLFFGSGTQLSVL.